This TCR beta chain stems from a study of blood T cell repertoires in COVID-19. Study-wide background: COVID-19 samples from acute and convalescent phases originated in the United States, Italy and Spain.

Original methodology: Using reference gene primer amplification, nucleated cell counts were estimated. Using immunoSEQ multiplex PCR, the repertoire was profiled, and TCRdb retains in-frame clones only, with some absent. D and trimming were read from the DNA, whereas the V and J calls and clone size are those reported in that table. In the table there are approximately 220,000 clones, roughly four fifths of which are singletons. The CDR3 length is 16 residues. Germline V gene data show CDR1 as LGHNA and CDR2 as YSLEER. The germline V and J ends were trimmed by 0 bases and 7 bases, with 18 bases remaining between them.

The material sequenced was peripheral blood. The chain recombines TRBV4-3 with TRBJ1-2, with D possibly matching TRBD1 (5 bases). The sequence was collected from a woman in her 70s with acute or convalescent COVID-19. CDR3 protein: CASSQDSQGGLFGYTF. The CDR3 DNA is TGCGCCAGCAGCCAAGATTCCCAGGGAGGCTTATTTGGCTACACCTTC.